Listed below are T cell receptor beta chains from one sample, sequenced in a study of response to subunit inactivated influenza vaccine. MiXCR, applied by TCRdb to the RT-PCR reads, yields one record per CDR3 protein. The profile shows 450,000 to 550,000 distinct CDR3 sequences, 25% of them singletons. The sample was CD4+ T cells sorted from PBMCs, taken about 5 days after vaccination. The source of these receptors is a man aged 45-65 years who received an inactivated influenza vaccine. The CDR3 runs from the conserved cysteine through the conserved F or W. The D gene is left open where the match is weak. Not all rows give a size; the values are once, few, many and, for expanded clones, a class.

clone size: few; J gene: TRBJ1-6; D gene: TRBD1; V gene: TRBV5-1; CDR3 DNA: TGCGCCAGCAGCAGCACAGGGGGCGCGGGATCACCCCTCCACTTT; CDR3 protein: CASSSTGGAGSPLHF
clone size: -; J gene: TRBJ2-5; D gene: TRBD1; V gene: TRBV7-9; CDR3 DNA: TGTGCCAGCAGCCACTGGACAGGGAGGAAAAAAGAGACCCAGTACTTC; CDR3 protein: CASSHWTGRKKETQYF
clone size: -; J gene: TRBJ2-1; D gene: TRBD2; V gene: TRBV12-3/TRBV12-4; CDR3 DNA: TGTGCCAGCGGCCAGCGGGGGGGCAGGAATGAGCAGTTCTTC; CDR3 protein: CASGQRGGRNEQFF
clone size: few; J gene: TRBJ2-7; D gene: -; V gene: TRBV12-3/TRBV12-4; CDR3 DNA: TGTGCCAGCAGTTTAGTCTCATGGGGAAACGAGCAGTACTTC; CDR3 protein: CASSLVSWGNEQYF
clone size: -; J gene: TRBJ2-3; D gene: -; V gene: TRBV7-2; CDR3 DNA: TGTGCCAGCAGCTTAGAAGCGGCCACTAGCACAGATACGCAGTATTTT; CDR3 protein: CASSLEAATSTDTQYF
clone size: few; J gene: TRBJ1-6; D gene: -; V gene: TRBV4-2; CDR3 DNA: TGTGCCAGCAGCCAAGATCGGCGGAATTCACCCCTCCACTTT; CDR3 protein: CASSQDRRNSPLHF
clone size: few; J gene: TRBJ1-5; D gene: -; V gene: TRBV6-1; CDR3 DNA: TGTGCCAGCAGCCTTGGGGGTCATTCACCCCAGCATTTT; CDR3 protein: CASSLGGHSPQHF
clone size: few; J gene: TRBJ1-5; D gene: -; V gene: TRBV20-1; CDR3 DNA: TGCAGTGCAAACCAACAGGGATCGGGGAGCAATCAGCCCCAGCATTTT; CDR3 protein: CSANQQGSGSNQPQHF
clone size: -; J gene: TRBJ2-3; D gene: -; V gene: TRBV6-2/TRBV6-3; CDR3 DNA: TGTGCCAGCAGTTACGGGAGCGGAACCACAGATACGCAGTATTTT; CDR3 protein: CASSYGSGTTDTQYF
clone size: few; J gene: TRBJ2-1; D gene: TRBD2; V gene: TRBV7-8; CDR3 DNA: TGTGCCAGCAGGTCCACCCCAGGACTAGTCACGGGCAATGAGCAGTTCTTC; CDR3 protein: CASRSTPGLVTGNEQFF
clone size: few; J gene: TRBJ2-1; D gene: -; V gene: TRBV12-3/TRBV12-4; CDR3 DNA: TGTGCCAGCAGTTTTCAAGACAATGAGCAGTTCTTC; CDR3 protein: CASSFQDNEQFF
clone size: few; J gene: TRBJ2-5; D gene: -; V gene: TRBV29-1; CDR3 DNA: TGCAGCGCCGGGAGCCCATCAGAGACCCAGTACTTC; CDR3 protein: CSAGSPSETQYF
clone size: -; J gene: TRBJ2-5; D gene: TRBD1; V gene: TRBV11-1; CDR3 DNA: TGTGCCAGCAGAAAATGGACAGGATCTAGCCAAGAGACCCAGTACTTC; CDR3 protein: CASRKWTGSSQETQYF
clone size: -; J gene: TRBJ2-3; D gene: -; V gene: TRBV12-3/TRBV12-4; CDR3 DNA: TGTGCCAGCAGTCCCCGGACCTCGAGGACGCAGTATTTT; CDR3 protein: CASSPRTSRTQYF
clone size: many; J gene: TRBJ1-3; D gene: -; V gene: TRBV4-2; CDR3 DNA: TGTGCCAGCAGCCAAGAACCACAGGACTCTGGAAACACCATATATTTT; CDR3 protein: CASSQEPQDSGNTIYF
clone size: many; J gene: TRBJ2-5; D gene: TRBD2; V gene: TRBV7-2; CDR3 DNA: TGTGCCAGCAGCCGAGCCACTAGCGACGAGACCCAGTACTTC; CDR3 protein: CASSRATSDETQYF
clone size: few; J gene: TRBJ2-2; D gene: TRBD2; V gene: TRBV20-1; CDR3 DNA: TGCAGTGCTAGAGCGGGAGGAGTAACCGGGGAGCTGTTTTTT; CDR3 protein: CSARAGGVTGELFF
clone size: -; J gene: TRBJ2-3; D gene: TRBD2; V gene: TRBV30; CDR3 DNA: TGTGCCTGGAGCCTCGGACTAGCGGGGGGGCCAGATACGCAGTATTTT; CDR3 protein: CAWSLGLAGGPDTQYF
clone size: few; J gene: TRBJ1-2; D gene: TRBD1; V gene: TRBV5-5; CDR3 DNA: TGTGCCAGCAGCTTGGATTTGGGGACAGGGGGCGTTTATGGCTACACCTTC; CDR3 protein: CASSLDLGTGGVYGYTF
clone size: -; J gene: TRBJ2-3; D gene: -; V gene: TRBV5-1; CDR3 DNA: TGCGCCAGCAGCGGGACGGGGGGCACAGATACGCAGTATTTT; CDR3 protein: CASSGTGGTDTQYF
clone size: few; J gene: TRBJ2-2; D gene: -; V gene: TRBV28; CDR3 DNA: TGTGCCAGCAGTTCGAACACGCTTACCGGGGAGCTGTTTTTT; CDR3 protein: CASSSNTLTGELFF
clone size: -; J gene: TRBJ1-4; D gene: -; V gene: TRBV5-6; CDR3 DNA: TGTGCCAGCAGCCTTGGAACAGGGAAGGGGGAAAAACTGTTTTTT; CDR3 protein: CASSLGTGKGEKLFF
clone size: -; J gene: TRBJ2-5; D gene: -; V gene: TRBV10-1; CDR3 DNA: TGCGCCAGCAGTGAAAGTCCCGGGGAGACCCAGTACTTC; CDR3 protein: CASSESPGETQYF
clone size: -; J gene: TRBJ2-1; D gene: -; V gene: TRBV2; CDR3 DNA: TGTGCCAGCAGCACGCTCTCAGCCTACAATGAGCAGTTCTTC; CDR3 protein: CASSTLSAYNEQFF
clone size: -; J gene: TRBJ1-3; D gene: -; V gene: TRBV3-1; CDR3 DNA: TGTGCCAGCAGGGATCAGGGGAGCTCTGGAAACACCATATATTTT; CDR3 protein: CASRDQGSSGNTIYF
clone size: many; J gene: TRBJ2-7; D gene: -; V gene: TRBV12-3/TRBV12-4; CDR3 DNA: TGTGCCAGCAGCCCCCGTGGGGGGAGCTCCTACGAGCAGTACTTC; CDR3 protein: CASSPRGGSSYEQYF
clone size: -; J gene: TRBJ1-5; D gene: -; V gene: TRBV7-2; CDR3 DNA: TGTGCCAGCAGCTTCGGGCAGGGCGGCAATCAACCCCAGCATTTT; CDR3 protein: CASSFGQGGNQPQHF
clone size: -; J gene: TRBJ1-4; D gene: TRBD1; V gene: TRBV5-1; CDR3 DNA: TGCGCCAGCAGCCCTTGGGACAGGGTGAATGAAAAACTGTTTTTT; CDR3 protein: CASSPWDRVNEKLFF
clone size: few; J gene: TRBJ1-2; D gene: -; V gene: TRBV5-1; CDR3 DNA: TGCGCCAGCAGCTTGGGGCAGCCTAACTATGGCTACACCTTC; CDR3 protein: CASSLGQPNYGYTF
clone size: many; J gene: TRBJ2-7; D gene: TRBD2; V gene: TRBV4-3; CDR3 DNA: TGCGCCAGCAGCCAACAAGCGGGGGGGTACGAGCAGTACTTC; CDR3 protein: CASSQQAGGYEQYF
clone size: many; J gene: TRBJ1-1; D gene: TRBD1; V gene: TRBV5-5; CDR3 DNA: TGTGCCAGCAGCTGGGGACAGAAGAACACTGAAGCTTTCTTT; CDR3 protein: CASSWGQKNTEAFF
clone size: many; J gene: TRBJ2-3; D gene: -; V gene: TRBV15; CDR3 DNA: TGTGCCACCAGCACCCGCGCAATACTGCGGACTAGCACAGATACGCAGTATTTT; CDR3 protein: CATSTRAILRTSTDTQYF
clone size: few; J gene: TRBJ2-7; D gene: TRBD2; V gene: TRBV10-3; CDR3 DNA: TGTGCCATCAGTGACAGACTAGCGGGGTCCGGGGAGCAGTACTTC; CDR3 protein: CAISDRLAGSGEQYF
clone size: -; J gene: TRBJ2-1; D gene: TRBD1; V gene: TRBV11-2; CDR3 DNA: TGTGCCAGCAGCCACAACAGGGGCGATGAGCAGTTCTTC; CDR3 protein: CASSHNRGDEQFF
clone size: -; J gene: TRBJ2-3; D gene: -; V gene: TRBV15; CDR3 DNA: TGTGCCACCAGCAGAGATCGAGGGTCTAGCACAGATACGCAGTATTTT; CDR3 protein: CATSRDRGSSTDTQYF
clone size: few; J gene: TRBJ2-7; D gene: -; V gene: TRBV6-1; CDR3 DNA: TGTGCCAGCGAGTGGGCGTTGGTTGGAAGCCCTAGCTCCTACGAGCAGTACTTC; CDR3 protein: CASEWALVGSPSSYEQYF
clone size: many; J gene: TRBJ2-7; D gene: TRBD2; V gene: TRBV5-1; CDR3 DNA: TGCGCCAGCAGCTCAGGGACTAGCGGATACGAGCAGTACTTC; CDR3 protein: CASSSGTSGYEQYF
clone size: -; J gene: TRBJ2-2; D gene: -; V gene: TRBV7-3; CDR3 DNA: TGTGCCAGCAGCTCCAGGGTGAACACCGGGGAGCTGTTTTTT; CDR3 protein: CASSSRVNTGELFF
clone size: many; J gene: TRBJ1-1; D gene: TRBD1; V gene: TRBV6-4; CDR3 DNA: TGTGCCAGCACCAGCGGACAGGGGAACACTGAAGCTTTCTTT; CDR3 protein: CASTSGQGNTEAFF
clone size: few; J gene: TRBJ2-7; D gene: -; V gene: TRBV30; CDR3 DNA: TGTGCCTGGAGTGTACCACGGCTATCCTACGAGCAGTACTTC; CDR3 protein: CAWSVPRLSYEQYF
clone size: -; J gene: TRBJ2-2; D gene: -; V gene: TRBV6-2/TRBV6-3; CDR3 DNA: TGTGCCAGCAGTTACTCCAGGGTCTCCACCGGGGAGCTGTTTTTT; CDR3 protein: CASSYSRVSTGELFF
clone size: -; J gene: TRBJ2-3; D gene: TRBD2; V gene: TRBV7-8; CDR3 DNA: TGTGCCAGCAGCTTGACGCAGGGCGGGAGTGGCACGCAGTATTTT; CDR3 protein: CASSLTQGGSGTQYF
clone size: many; J gene: TRBJ1-2; D gene: TRBD1; V gene: TRBV5-1; CDR3 DNA: TGCGCCAGCACCCTTACAGGGGACTCTAACTATGGCTACACCTTC; CDR3 protein: CASTLTGDSNYGYTF
clone size: few; J gene: TRBJ2-1; D gene: -; V gene: TRBV5-1; CDR3 DNA: TGCGCCAGCAGCCCGGGGGACGGAATGAATGAGCAGTTCTTC; CDR3 protein: CASSPGDGMNEQFF
clone size: many; J gene: TRBJ2-7; D gene: -; V gene: TRBV7-2; CDR3 DNA: TGTGCCAGCAGCTTAGCTGCGGGAAACTACGAGCAGTACTTC; CDR3 protein: CASSLAAGNYEQYF
clone size: -; J gene: TRBJ2-4; D gene: -; V gene: TRBV7-2; CDR3 DNA: TGTGCCAGCAGCTTAGTGTCTCTAGCCAAAAACATTCAGTACTTC; CDR3 protein: CASSLVSLAKNIQYF
clone size: -; J gene: TRBJ2-7; D gene: TRBD2; V gene: TRBV6-1; CDR3 DNA: TGTGCCAGCAGTCGGACTAGCGGGAGGCTGTACGAGCAGTACTTC; CDR3 protein: CASSRTSGRLYEQYF
clone size: -; J gene: TRBJ2-7; D gene: -; V gene: TRBV3-1; CDR3 DNA: TGTGCCAGCAGCCAGAAGGGACGGATCCCCTACGAGCAGTACTTC; CDR3 protein: CASSQKGRIPYEQYF
clone size: -; J gene: TRBJ1-1; D gene: -; V gene: TRBV6-1; CDR3 DNA: TGTGCCAGCATAGGCAGGTGGAACACTGAAGCTTTCTTT; CDR3 protein: CASIGRWNTEAFF
clone size: -; J gene: TRBJ2-5; D gene: -; V gene: TRBV5-1; CDR3 DNA: TGCGCCAGCAGCAGGCAGGGTCAGGTGGGAGAGACCCAGTACTTC; CDR3 protein: CASSRQGQVGETQYF
clone size: -; J gene: TRBJ2-7; D gene: -; V gene: TRBV12-3/TRBV12-4; CDR3 DNA: TGTGCCAGCAGTTTAGCCGGGACAACCTACGAGCAGTACTTC; CDR3 protein: CASSLAGTTYEQYF
clone size: few; J gene: TRBJ2-7; D gene: -; V gene: TRBV5-1; CDR3 DNA: TGCGCCAGCAGCTTGGGTGTCGGGGGATCCTACGAGCAGTACTTC; CDR3 protein: CASSLGVGGSYEQYF
clone size: -; J gene: TRBJ2-1; D gene: -; V gene: TRBV28; CDR3 DNA: TGTGCCAGCAGTTTAGCGGACAGCCCCTACAATGAGCAGTTCTTC; CDR3 protein: CASSLADSPYNEQFF
clone size: few; J gene: TRBJ2-7; D gene: -; V gene: TRBV25-1; CDR3 DNA: TGTGCCAGCGGAAAAACGGGGTACGAGCAGTACTTC; CDR3 protein: CASGKTGYEQYF
clone size: few; J gene: TRBJ1-1; D gene: TRBD1; V gene: TRBV2; CDR3 DNA: TGTGCCAGCAGTGGGTCCAGGGGGCGCGGGAACACTGAAGCTTTCTTT; CDR3 protein: CASSGSRGRGNTEAFF
clone size: -; J gene: TRBJ1-2; D gene: -; V gene: TRBV11-2; CDR3 DNA: TGTGCCAGCAGCTTACGCAGTTTCTTTGGCGGCTACACCTTC; CDR3 protein: CASSLRSFFGGYTF
clone size: few; J gene: TRBJ2-3; D gene: TRBD2; V gene: TRBV7-2; CDR3 DNA: TGTGCCAGCAGCTTAGCGGTACTAGCGGAGCCAACAGATACGCAGTATTTT; CDR3 protein: CASSLAVLAEPTDTQYF
clone size: -; J gene: TRBJ2-1; D gene: TRBD2; V gene: TRBV20-1; CDR3 DNA: TGCAGTGCTACCCCCGGGCTAGCGGGTTATGAGCAGTTCTTC; CDR3 protein: CSATPGLAGYEQFF
clone size: few; J gene: TRBJ2-1; D gene: TRBD1; V gene: TRBV12-3/TRBV12-4; CDR3 DNA: TGTGCCAGCAGTCGGAGGCAAGGCGACAGGGCCCATGAGCAGTTCTTC; CDR3 protein: CASSRRQGDRAHEQFF